This passage covers 16 T cell receptor beta chains from one sample sequenced in a study of cytomegalovirus exposure and HLA in healthy donors. Researchers ran the PCR with 60 Vbeta and 13 Jbeta primers. Assay used: immunoSEQ multiplex PCR; TCRdb lists only in-frame clones, some missing. The data contain 30,000 to 40,000 clones, roughly 69% of them singletons. Sequenced input: PBMCs. Source of these receptors: a man aged 45-60 years in good health and CMV-seropositive.

In DNA, the CDR3 is TGCAGTGCTAACGGTCCCTACGAGCAGTACTTC. It yields the protein CSANGPYEQYF. The V gene is TRBV20-1, the J gene TRBJ2-7, with D hard to call. The V gene lost 4 bases and the J gene lost 2 bases, with 6 bases spanning the gap. CDR1 is DFQATT and CDR2 is SNEGSKA in the germline V gene (reference sequence). The CDR3 runs to 11 residues.

The chain employs TRBV5-1 and TRBJ2-1; 9 positions agree with TRBD2. The CDR3 covers 14 residues. J gave up 4 bases and V 7 bases, and 6 bases lay outside the gene matches. In germline, CDR1 is SGHRS, CDR2 YFSETQ. CDR3 in DNA: TGCGCCAGCTCCCCTAGCGGGGAGTACAATGAGCAGTTCTTC. Amino acids: CASSPSGEYNEQFF. Based on the CDR3 plus reference TRBV5-1 and TRBJ2-1, the full variable domain is KAGVTQTPRYLIKTRGQQVTLSCSPISGHRSVSWYQQTPGQGLQFLFEYFSETQRNKGNFPGRFSGRQFSNSRSEMNVSTLELGDSALYLCASSPSGEYNEQFFGPGTRLTVL.

This clone has more than one count but fewer than ten. The chain joins TRBV30 to TRBJ2-7, with D possibly TRBD2 on 6 matching bases. In germline, CDR1 is GTSNPN, CDR2 SVGIG (reference sequence). This CDR3 has 17 residues. The V gene lost 4 bases and the J gene lost 0 bases, with 22 bases spanning the gap. CDR3 region: CAWMGDSGSASSYEQYF. The CDR3 nucleotides are TGTGCCTGGATGGGGGATAGCGGCAGCGCTAGCTCCTACGAGCAGTACTTC.

This sequence joins TRBV7-6 and TRBJ2-7, with D possibly being TRBD2 (6 bases). The CDR3 consists of 16 residues. Trimming pared 1 base from V and 5 bases from J, leaving 18 bases between. The germline CDR1 and CDR2 sequences are SGHVS and FNYEAQ. The CDR3 DNA follows: TGTGCCAGCAGCTTAGTTGCTGCGGGGAGCGTCCACGAGCAGTACTTC. Translating gives CASSLVAAGSVHEQYF.

V usage is TRBV25-1 and J usage is TRBJ2-7; no definite D call. Germline lookup yields CDR1 MGHDK and CDR2 SYGVNS. V lost 7 bases, J lost 0 bases, and 10 bases lay in between. The CDR3 runs to 13 residues. The CDR3 spells CASKSGVSYEQYF. The CDR3 DNA reads as TGTGCCAGCAAGTCGGGTGTCTCCTACGAGCAGTACTTC.

The chain joins TRBV7-2 to TRBJ2-7; maybe TRBD1 (5 bases). The germline V and J ends were trimmed by 7 bases and 0 bases, with 13 bases remaining between them. CDR3 length: 14 residues. Germline values: CDR1 SGHTA, CDR2 FQGNSA. CDR3 sequence: CASTFQGSSYEQYF. The CDR3 DNA reads as TGTGCCAGCACCTTTCAGGGTTCCTCCTACGAGCAGTACTTC.

The rearrangement links TRBV2 to TRBJ2-5; 10 positions agree with TRBD1. CDR1 and CDR2 from the germline V gene are SNHLY and FYNNEI. The V and J ends lost 6 bases and 1 base, in that order; junction bases with no gene match: 11. This CDR3 spans 17 amino acids. The CDR3 is CASSAGTGATSQETQYF. The CDR3 DNA follows: TGTGCCAGCAGCGCCGGGACAGGGGCAACCAGCCAAGAGACCCAGTACTTC.

The chain joins TRBV6-1 to TRBJ2-3; a possible D gene is TRBD1 (7 bases). V was pared by 4 bases and J by 9 bases, with 20 bases between. This CDR3 is built from 15 residues. Germline V gene lookup returns CDR1 MNHNS and CDR2 SASEGT. The CDR3 loop reads CASSGGDSLQNTQYF. In DNA form, the CDR3 reads TGTGCCAGCAGTGGGGGGGACAGCCTCCAGAACACGCAGTATTTT.

The chain recombines TRBV30 with TRBJ2-5, with a possible D match to TRBD2 (6 bases). There are 14 residues in the CDR3. V was trimmed by 1 base and J by 2 bases, leaving 11 bases between them. Germline values: CDR1 GTSNPN, CDR2 SVGIG (reference sequence). The CDR3 nucleotides read TGTGCCTGGAGTGGAGGGACTCATCAAGAGACCCAGTACTTC. Its protein is CAWSGGTHQETQYF.

This clone showed up just a few times. The chain employs TRBV7-8 and TRBJ2-7, with D maybe TRBD1 (6 bases). This CDR3 region has 15 residues. The V end lost 1 base, the J end lost 7 bases, and 17 bases lay between the germline ends. Looked up from germline, CDR1 is SGHVS and CDR2 is FQNEAQ. This chain's CDR3 is CASSLGIQGTGEQYF. CDR3 DNA sequence: TGTGCCAGCAGCTTAGGGATACAGGGAACGGGGGAGCAGTACTTC.

This clone occurred a few times. The gene calls are TRBV30 and TRBJ2-5; no definite D call. Trimming stripped 3 bases from V and 3 bases from J, with 5 bases between. Germline V gene sequence: CDR1 GTSNPN, CDR2 SVGIG (reference sequence). The CDR3 has 11 amino acids. Here the CDR3 reads CAWSREETQYF. The CDR3, as DNA: TGTGCCTGGAGCCGGGAAGAGACCCAGTACTTC.

The CDR3 DNA is TGTGCCAGCAAACTGACTAGCGGCTCCTACGAGCAGTACTTC. Translation: CASKLTSGSYEQYF. The V and J genes are TRBV6-6 and TRBJ2-7; TRBD2 aligns across 9 bases. Germline CDR1 MNHNY, CDR2 SVGAGI (reference sequence). The V and J ends lost 7 bases and 0 bases, in that order; junction bases with no gene match: 4. This CDR3 contains 14 residues.

The J gene is TRBJ2-1, the V gene TRBV9; D is possibly TRBD2 (5 bases). The CDR3 has 15 residues. V lost 0 bases, J lost 7 bases, and 14 bases lay in between. CDR1 is SGDLS and CDR2 is YYNGEE in the germline V gene. The DNA for the CDR3 is TGTGCCAGCAGCGTAGAGGTCGGCAGAGGGAATGAGCAGTTCTTC. It is translated as CASSVEVGRGNEQFF. Complete variable domain (other parts from reference TRBV9 and TRBJ2-1): DSGVTQTPKHLITATGQRVTLRCSPRSGDLSVYWYQQSLDQGLQFLIQYYNGEERAKGNILERFSAQQFPDLHSELNLSSLELGDSALYFCASSVEVGRGNEQFFGPGTRLTVL.

This rearrangement joins TRBV28 to TRBJ1-6, with 10 nucleotides matching TRBD1. This CDR3 is built from 15 residues. Per the germline V gene, CDR1 is MDHEN and CDR2 is SYDVKM. J was trimmed by 8 bases and V by 5 bases; bases with no gene match: 6. The CDR3 region has the DNA TGTGCCAGCAGTCGCTTAGGACAGGGGGATTCACCCCTCCACTTT. It specifies CASSRLGQGDSPLHF.

The chain employs TRBV4-3 and TRBJ2-4, with D perhaps TRBD2 (6 bases). CDR1 LGHNA and CDR2 YSLEER come from the germline V gene. This CDR3 spans 16 amino acids. Trimming stripped 0 bases from V and 7 bases from J, with 16 bases between. The CDR3 bases are TGCGCCAGCAGCCAAGATAGAGGGCAGGCGGGGAACATTCAGTACTTC. Residues: CASSQDRGQAGNIQYF.

In its sample, this clone was seen a few times. The chain joins TRBV7-2 to TRBJ1-1, with D uncertain. From germline, CDR1 is SGHTA and CDR2 FQGNSA. With 6 bases removed from V and 4 bases from J, the gap between germline ends came to 18 bases. The length of the CDR3 is 15 residues. This CDR3 is CASREATVSSTEAFF. DNA for the CDR3: TGTGCCAGCAGGGAAGCGACGGTGTCGAGCACTGAAGCTTTCTTT.